A selection of T cell receptor beta chains follows, all from one sample in a study of blood T cell repertoires in COVID-19. Profiling relied on immunoSEQ multiplex PCR, and the TCRdb table lists in-frame clones only, not all of them. The sample lists about 83,000 clones; around nine tenths were seen once. Sequenced material: peripheral blood. The receptors originated from a man at least 80 years old with active or convalescent COVID-19. Each CDR3 is given with its conserved first and last residue. A D gene is named only where the DNA matches it firmly. Some rows have no size entry. The others give once, few or many, or a class for an expanded clone.

j_call clone_size d_call v_call cdr3_nt cdr3_aa
TRBJ1-4 NA NA TRBV20-1 TGCAGTGCTAGGGAGAATGAAAAACTGTTTTTT CSARENEKLFF
TRBJ1-2 NA TRBD1 TRBV6-5 TGTGCCAGCGGACAGGGTTATGGCTACACCTTC CASGQGYGYTF
TRBJ1-4 NA TRBD1 TRBV19 TGTGCCAGTAAGCGACAGGGCATAGAAAAACTGTTTTTT CASKRQGIEKLFF
TRBJ1-4 NA NA TRBV21-1 TGTGCCAGCAGCAGACCACAGGGGGTTGATGAAAAACTGTTTTTT CASSRPQGVDEKLFF
TRBJ1-5 NA NA TRBV30 TGTGCCTGGAGTGGGCAGGGGAGTCAGCCCCAGCATTTT CAWSGQGSQPQHF
TRBJ2-3 NA NA TRBV19 TGTGCCAGTAGTATGAGGGTTGGAACAGATACGCAGTATTTT CASSMRVGTDTQYF
TRBJ1-1 NA TRBD1 TRBV2 TGTGCCAGCAGAGACACAGGGGCCAGCACTGAAGCTTTCTTT CASRDTGASTEAFF
TRBJ2-5 NA NA TRBV21-1 TGTGCCAGCAGCAAAGCGCGCGGGGAGGGAGAAGAGACCCAGTACTTC CASSKARGEGEETQYF
TRBJ1-2 NA TRBD1 TRBV5-1 TGCGCCAGCAGCTTGGTACAGGGGAATGGCTACACCTTC CASSLVQGNGYTF
TRBJ2-5 NA NA TRBV7-2 TGTGCCAGCAGCTTGCGGCAGGGTTACGAGACCCAGTACTTC CASSLRQGYETQYF
TRBJ1-1 once NA TRBV20-1 TGCAGTGCTATCGGGGGCACTGAAGCTTTCTTT CSAIGGTEAFF
TRBJ1-4 NA NA TRBV7-9 TGTGCCAGCAGCTTGATCCAGGGAGAAAAACTGTTTTTT CASSLIQGEKLFF
TRBJ1-2 once NA TRBV6-5 TGTGCCAGCAGCCTAGGTGAGGGTCGGCGCTACACCTTC CASSLGEGRRYTF
TRBJ2-3 medium-sized NA TRBV19 TGTGCCAGTAGTATATCGCCAGGCCTCACAGATACGCAGTATTTT CASSISPGLTDTQYF
TRBJ1-2 NA NA TRBV7-2 TGTGCCAGCAGCTTTAACGGGGGCTATGGCTACACCTTC CASSFNGGYGYTF
TRBJ2-3 NA TRBD1 TRBV24-1 TGTGCCACCAGTGATGCGGGACAGGGAACAGATACGCAGTATTTT CATSDAGQGTDTQYF
TRBJ1-2 NA NA TRBV27 TGTGCCAGCAGTGCCGACAGAGACTATGGCTACACCTTC CASSADRDYGYTF
TRBJ2-1 NA TRBD1 TRBV13 TGTGCCAGCAGGACAGGGGCGGGCAATGAGCAGTTCTTC CASRTGAGNEQFF
TRBJ1-1 NA NA TRBV27 TGTGCCAGCAGTTTCTCAGGGGACGGCACTGAAGCTTTCTTT CASSFSGDGTEAFF
TRBJ1-5 NA TRBD1 TRBV28 TGTGCCAGCACAGGGGGGAATCAGCCCCAGCATTTT CASTGGNQPQHF
TRBJ1-2 NA TRBD1 TRBV5-4 TGTGCCAGCAGCTCACCGACAGGGGGCAACTATGGCTACACCTTC CASSSPTGGNYGYTF
TRBJ1-6 NA NA TRBV6-5 TGTGCCAGCAGAATGGACAGACAAAATTCACCCCTCCACTTT CASRMDRQNSPLHF
TRBJ2-1 NA TRBD2 TRBV5-1 TGCGCCAGCAGCCCCCCGGGGACTAGCGGGAGGGCTCTTGAGCAGTTCTTC CASSPPGTSGRALEQFF
TRBJ1-5 NA TRBD1 TRBV20-1 TGCAGTGCTAGTTCGGGGACAGGCACTCAGCCCCAGCATTTT CSASSGTGTQPQHF
TRBJ2-3 NA NA TRBV24-1 TGTGCCACCAGTGACCGGGACTTGACAGATACGCAGTATTTT CATSDRDLTDTQYF
TRBJ1-3 NA NA TRBV19 TGTGCCACGGGGGACTCTGGAAACACCATATATTTT CATGDSGNTIYF
TRBJ1-1 NA NA TRBV20-1 TGCAGTGCTAGATCCGGGGAAGCTTTCTTT CSARSGEAFF
TRBJ2-1 few TRBD1 TRBV5-1 TGCGCCAGCAGCCGGCCCCGAGGGACAGGGCGCGACAATGAGCAGTTCTTC CASSRPRGTGRDNEQFF
TRBJ1-2 NA NA TRBV3-1/TRBV3-2 TGTGCCAGCAGCCAAGATGCCCGCGCTAACTATGGCTACACCTTC CASSQDARANYGYTF
TRBJ2-3 once NA TRBV19 TGTGCCAGTAGTATACCCCCGGGAGATACGCAGTATTTT CASSIPPGDTQYF
TRBJ1-6 NA TRBD1 TRBV5-6 TGTGCCAGCAGCCCGCTGAAAACAGGGGACAATAATTCACCCCTCCACTTT CASSPLKTGDNNSPLHF
TRBJ1-5 NA NA TRBV6-5 TGTGCCAGCAGGGGGCCCGGACCGAGCAATCAGCCCCAGCATTTT CASRGPGPSNQPQHF
TRBJ1-4 NA NA TRBV27 TGTGCCAGCAGTCCTTCCAGGGGTAGAGCACTTCTAACTAATGAAAAACTGTTTTTT CASSPSRGRALLTNEKLFF
TRBJ2-5 NA NA TRBV9 TGTGCCAGCAGCGTAGGGGCAGCTGGGGCACCAGAGACCCAGTACTTC CASSVGAAGAPETQYF
TRBJ2-2 NA TRBD1 TRBV5-1 TGCGCCAGCAGCACCGACAGGGGGCTGAACACCGGGGAGCTGTTTTTT CASSTDRGLNTGELFF
TRBJ2-5 NA NA TRBV25-1 TGTGCCAGCAGTGCCGCCCGGGCGGGCCTAAAAGAGACCCAGTACTTC CASSAARAGLKETQYF
TRBJ2-5 NA TRBD2 TRBV5-1 TGCGCCAGCAGCCTCCGGACTAGCGGGACACAAGAGACCCAGTACTTC CASSLRTSGTQETQYF
TRBJ2-1 once TRBD2 TRBV6-2/TRBV6-3 TGTGCCAGCAGTCCCAGCGGGGTACCTTCCTACAATGAGCAGTTCTTC CASSPSGVPSYNEQFF
TRBJ1-1 NA TRBD1 TRBV5-1 TGCGCCAGCAGCTTGACAGGGGGCCCGAACACTGAAGCTTTCTTT CASSLTGGPNTEAFF
TRBJ2-3 NA NA TRBV19 TGTGCCAGTAGTGACAGGTTCACAGATACGCAGTATTTT CASSDRFTDTQYF
TRBJ2-6 NA NA TRBV2 TGTGCCAGCAGTGAAGCCGGTGCTGGGGCCAACGTCCTGACTTTC CASSEAGAGANVLTF
TRBJ1-2 NA NA TRBV20-1 TGCAGTGCTAGAGTGGGGCGAGGCTACACCTTC CSARVGRGYTF
TRBJ1-2 NA NA TRBV11-2 TGTGCCAGCAGCTTAGATGAGGGCCTCAATGGCTACACCTTC CASSLDEGLNGYTF
TRBJ1-5 NA NA TRBV18 TGTGCCAGCTCAAGTTCACAGCACAATCAGCCCCAGCATTTT CASSSSQHNQPQHF
TRBJ1-2 NA NA TRBV6-5 TGTGCCAGCAGTTCCTTCGGGACGGGGAGGGACTATGGCTACACCTTC CASSSFGTGRDYGYTF
TRBJ2-2 NA NA TRBV2 TGTGCCAGTCAAGGTTGGGACTTCCCTCTCGGGGAGCTGTTTTTT CASQGWDFPLGELFF